This TCR beta chain was captured in a study of radiotherapy plus CTLA-4 blockade in lung cancer. Looking at the study overall: 18% of patients responded objectively, and around 32% achieved disease control.

Method: immunoSEQ multiplex PCR; TCRdb's copy keeps in-frame clones and lacks some. The sample lists over 100,000 clones, 70% to 85% occurring once. Worth noting for this clone: Its matching antigen is unknown.

Findings of the study overall: Response, reportedly, was best predicted by interferon-beta along with early blood T cell clone dynamics. Blood-borne expansion of tumor-derived TCR clones followed radiotherapy plus ipilimumab.

Each patient with chemo-refractory metastatic non-small-cell lung cancer was treated with focal radiation plus CTLA-4 blockade using ipilimumab. The V end was cut by 1 base, the J end by 1 base, with 8 bases between. CDR1 SGHRS and CDR2 YFSETQ come from the germline V gene. The CDR3 is 14 residues long. The receptor's source is a human donor with non-small cell lung cancer that progressed on radiotherapy plus ipilimumab. Some clones in this sample may be carry-over from other donors' samples. The chain employs TRBV5-1 and TRBJ1-2; tentative D call: TRBD1 (5 bases). Specimen: peripheral blood, collected from a patient treated with radiotherapy plus ipilimumab. CDR3 sequence reads: CASSLLQGNYGYTF. For the CDR3, the DNA is TGCGCCAGCAGCTTGCTGCAGGGTAACTATGGCTACACCTTC.